The source of this T cell receptor beta chain is a study of cytotoxic CD8 clonotypes in ibrutinib-treated CLL. Assay: immunoSEQ multiplex PCR; the TCRdb copy retains only in-frame clones and omits some. The table includes 43,000 or so clones, 50% to 75% detected once. Of note for this clone: Its antigen is not known.

Study-wide results and limits: Clonality increased with ibrutinib response but returned toward baseline at progression.

The TCR was taken from a human donor with chronic lymphocytic leukemia. The starting material was PBMCs, obtained after 24 months of ibrutinib treatment.

DNA of the CDR3: TGTGCCAGCAGCTTCCCGGAGGGGTACAATGAGCAGTTCTTC. Amino acids: CASSFPEGYNEQFF. The V gene is TRBV5-4, the J gene TRBJ2-1; D is possibly TRBD2 (6 bases). Germline CDR1 is SGHNT and CDR2 is YYREEE (reference sequence). The length of the CDR3 is 14 residues. V gave up 2 bases and J gave up 4 bases, with 10 bases separating them.